A single sample is the source of the 32 T cell receptor beta chains below, sequenced in a study of T cells in Graves' hyperthyroidism and ophthalmopathy. Regions amplified from RNA transcripts were the TCR beta CDR3 regions. The primer set for the first-round RT-PCR of the TCR CDR3 was HTBI. TCRdb independently ran MiXCR on the multiplex PCR reads; one entry per CDR3 protein. The data contain 350,000 to 450,000 distinct CDR3 sequences, approximately 15% of them seen just once; the ten biggest clones take up approximately 10%. Sequenced material: blood. These receptors were taken from an older woman with Graves' hyperthyroidism.

This clonotype has at least ten counts. This sequence joins TRBV27 and TRBJ1-5, with unresolved D. Germline lookup yields CDR1 MNHEY and CDR2 SMNVEV (reference sequence). V lost 5 bases and J 2 bases, leaving 7 bases between the germline ends. CDR3 length: 13 amino acids. The CDR3 nucleotides read TGTGCCAGCAGTACCCGGGGCAATCAGCCCCAGCATTTT. Translated: CASSTRGNQPQHF.

Many counts were recorded for this clonotype. The rearrangement joins TRBV5-6 to TRBJ2-2; D perhaps matches TRBD1 (6 bases). Trimming left V 1 base short and J 4 bases short, with 8 bases between. There are 14 residues in the CDR3. The germline gives CDR1 SGHDT, CDR2 YYEEEE. The DNA for the CDR3 is TGTGCCAGCAGCTTGACAGGGTTCACCGGGGAGCTGTTTTTT. Translated, it gives CASSLTGFTGELFF.

This clonotype was seen many times. The chain carries TRBV27 and TRBJ1-5; perhaps TRBD1 as D (5 bases). Between the trimmed V and J ends, which lost 6 bases and 3 bases, there was a span of 9 bases. This CDR3 is built from 13 residues. The germline V gene has CDR1 MNHEY and CDR2 SMNVEV (reference sequence). The CDR3 nucleotides are TGTGCCAGCAGGAGGGACTACAATCAGCCCCAGCATTTT. This translates into CASRRDYNQPQHF.

This clonotype was seen many times. This chain links TRBV7-9 with TRBJ2-5, with TRBD2 matching over 14 bases. The CDR3 is 19 amino acids. CDR1 is SEHNR, CDR2 FQNEAQ, per germline (reference sequence). The trim removed 5 bases at V and 4 bases at J, leaving 15 bases unmatched. The CDR3 sequence: CASSVRLAGGPGLVETQYF. The CDR3 DNA sequence: TGTGCCAGCAGCGTCAGACTAGCGGGAGGGCCGGGTCTGGTAGAGACCCAGTACTTC.

This clonotype was counted many times. The J gene is TRBJ2-7, the V gene TRBV12-3 or TRBV12-4, with a possible D match to TRBD1 (6 bases). Trimming cost V 5 bases and J 6 bases, with 14 bases left between them. The CDR3 spans 13 residues. The CDR3 nucleotides read TGTGCCAGCAGTCCTTTACAGGGTACCGAGCAGTACTTC. Protein product: CASSPLQGTEQYF.

This clonotype was counted at least ten times. This chain connects TRBV6-1 to TRBJ1-1; tentatively, D is TRBD1 (6 bases). Looked up from germline, CDR1 is MNHNS and CDR2 is SASEGT. This CDR3 has 16 amino acids. V shed 5 bases and J shed 0 bases, with 16 bases lying between them. CDR3 residues: CASSHREAGMNTEAFF. DNA for the CDR3: TGTGCCAGCAGTCACAGGGAGGCCGGCATGAACACTGAAGCTTTCTTT.

In this sample, this clonotype turned up many times. This chain connects TRBV24-1 to TRBJ2-3, with D uncertain. Trimming shortened V by 2 bases and J by 3 bases, and 17 bases separated the two germline ends. This CDR3 is built from 17 residues. The V gene's germline CDR1 is KGHDR and CDR2 SFDVKD. The CDR3 loop is CATSDSGRPTLTDTQYF. DNA of the CDR3: TGTGCCACCAGTGATTCTGGCAGACCAACATTGACAGATACGCAGTATTTT.

In this sample, this clonotype turned up many times. The chain joins TRBV11-2 to TRBJ2-2; 11 positions agree with TRBD2. The junction had 6 bases not matched to a gene; V was cut back by 5 bases and J by 7 bases. Germline CDR1 and CDR2: SGHAT and FQNNGV. CDR3 length: 15 residues. The CDR3 nucleotides read TGTGCCAGCAGCCCCAGGACTAGCGGGCTCGGGGAGCTGTTTTTT. Translating it yields CASSPRTSGLGELFF.

This clonotype has more than one count but fewer than ten. The V call is TRBV20-1, the J call TRBJ2-7, with D perhaps matching TRBD1 (7 bases). The CDR3 sequence is 13 residues long. Trimming left V 3 bases short and J 2 bases short, with 11 bases between. Germline-derived CDR1 and CDR2 are DFQATT and SNEGSKA (reference sequence). The CDR3 coding sequence is TGCAGTGCTAGGCCAGGGGGGCCCTACGAGCAGTACTTC. Translation gives CSARPGGPYEQYF.

This clonotype was seen only a few times. CDR3 bases: TGTGCCAGCAGCCCAGGAGGGGGGCGGCACGAGCAGTACTTC. Its protein product is CASSPGGGRHEQYF. V usage is TRBV7-6 and J usage is TRBJ2-7; the D gene could be TRBD1 or TRBD2 (6 bases each). The germline CDR1 and CDR2 sequences are SGHVS and FNYEAQ. The CDR3 contains 14 residues. The V gene lost 5 bases and the J gene lost 5 bases, with 16 bases spanning the gap. Variable domain in full (rest from reference TRBV7-6 and TRBJ2-7): GAGVSQSPRYKVTKRGQDVALRCDPISGHVSLYWYRQALGQGPEFLTYFNYEAQQDKSGLPNDRFSAERPEGSISTLTIQRTEQRDSAMYRCASSPGGGRHEQYFGPGTRLTVT.

This clonotype was found many times. The rearrangement links TRBV5-1 to TRBJ2-3, with TRBD2 identical over 14 bases. After removal of 5 bases from V and 5 bases from J, the junction contained 7 bases not matched to a gene. The CDR3 is 16 residues long. In germline, CDR1 is SGHRS, CDR2 YFSETQ. The CDR3 DNA reads as TGCGCCAGCAGTCGGGGACTAGCGGGAGTGGTAGATACGCAGTATTTT. Amino acid sequence: CASSRGLAGVVDTQYF. The whole variable domain, remainder taken from reference TRBV5-1 and TRBJ2-3, is KAGVTQTPRYLIKTRGQQVTLSCSPISGHRSVSWYQQTPGQGLQFLFEYFSETQRNKGNFPGRFSGRQFSNSRSEMNVSTLELGDSALYLCASSRGLAGVVDTQYFGPGTRLTVL.

The chain links TRBV12-3 or TRBV12-4 to TRBJ1-2, with 7 bases that match TRBD1. V shed 10 bases, J shed 10 bases, and the junction held 12 bases outside the gene matches. This CDR3 contains 12 residues. CDR3 in amino acids: CATRDSLRFYTF. CDR3 in DNA: TGTGCCACCAGGGACAGTTTGAGGTTCTACACCTTC.

At least ten counts were recorded for this clonotype. This sequence joins TRBV28 and TRBJ2-1; D gene unclear. The V end lost 2 bases, the J end lost 3 bases, and 8 bases lay between the germline ends. The CDR3 is 14 residues long. Germline V gene sequence: CDR1 MDHEN, CDR2 SYDVKM. In DNA form, the CDR3 reads TGTGCCAGCAGTTTAATGGGCAACTACAATGAGCAGTTCTTC. Protein: CASSLMGNYNEQFF. Combining the CDR3 with reference TRBV28 and TRBJ2-1 gives the whole variable domain DVKVTQSSRYLVKRTGEKVFLECVQDMDHENMFWYRQDPGLGLRLIYFSYDVKMKEKGDIPEGYSVSREKKERFSLILESASTNQTSMYLCASSLMGNYNEQFFGPGTRLTVL.

The sample holds many counts of this clonotype. The chain carries TRBV10-3 and TRBJ2-7; D possibly corresponds to TRBD2 (5 bases). Germline CDR1 ENHRY, CDR2 SYGVKD. The V gene lost 10 bases and the J gene lost 2 bases, with 27 bases spanning the gap. The CDR3 is 17 residues long. Written as DNA, the CDR3 is TGTGCCAGCCGCATCATCCTCGAGCGGTCCCCAACCTACGAGCAGTACTTC. Translation: CASRIILERSPTYEQYF.

The chain has TRBV5-4 and TRBJ2-7; D gene uncertain. Trimming took off 3 bases at V and 0 bases at J, with 13 bases between the two ends. The germline V gene has CDR1 SGHNT and CDR2 YYREEE (reference sequence). The CDR3 consists of 15 residues. The CDR3: CASSSDLSSSYEQYF. The CDR3, as DNA: TGTGCCAGCAGCTCGGACCTATCCTCCTCCTACGAGCAGTACTTC. The full variable domain, its missing parts supplied by reference TRBV5-4 and TRBJ2-7, is ETGVTQSPTHLIKTRGQQVTLRCSSQSGHNTVSWYQQALGQGPQFIFQYYREEENGRGNFPPRFSGLQFPNYSSELNVNALELDDSALYLCASSSDLSSSYEQYFGPGTRLTVT.

This clonotype was seen repeatedly, ten times or more. The chain carries TRBV6-1 and TRBJ1-1; D is unclear. Trimming cost V 6 bases and J 0 bases, with 11 bases left between them. Germline CDR1 MNHNS, CDR2 SASEGT. This CDR3 spans 14 amino acids. The CDR3 protein is CASRVTNMNTEAFF. CDR3 bases: TGTGCCAGCAGAGTGACAAACATGAACACTGAAGCTTTCTTT.

In this sample, this clonotype turned up many times. The chain links TRBV29-1 to TRBJ2-1, with 12 bases that match TRBD1. V dropped 3 bases and J dropped 7; count of bases not matched to a gene: 7. Germline assignment: CDR1 SQVTM and CDR2 ANQGSEA. The CDR3 totals 15 residues. Here the CDR3 DNA reads TGCAGCGTTGATCGTTCGGGACAGGGGGCAAATGAGCAGTTCTTC. Its protein product is CSVDRSGQGANEQFF.

With regard to this clonotype: One junction end does not reproduce the germline sequence, and a read error may be involved. The chain couples TRBV2 to TRBJ2-2; 8 bases agree with TRBD1. The CDR3 consists of 13 residues. CDR1 is SNHLY, CDR2 FYNNEI, per germline. CDR3 sequence reads: CVSTGGGTGELFF. CDR3 in DNA: TGTGTCAGCACAGGGGGTGGGACCGGGGAGCTGTTTTTT.

This clonotype was recorded at least ten times. V gene TRBV11-2 combines with J gene TRBJ2-5, with 7 bases matching TRBD2. The CDR3 covers 15 residues. Unmatched junction bases numbered 9, after V lost 3 bases and J lost 5 bases. The germline V gene encodes CDR1 SGHAT and CDR2 FQNNGV. The CDR3 nucleotides are TGTGCCAGCAGCTTGGGAGGGAGCGGGCGGGAGACCCAGTACTTC. Translated: CASSLGGSGRETQYF.

This clonotype was picked up a small number of times. Being one base from a much bigger clone, this may be a read error. This chain connects TRBV7-3 to TRBJ2-1, with a tentative D call TRBD1 (5 bases). In germline, CDR1 is SGHTA, CDR2 FQGTGA. The CDR3 length is 13 residues. V dropped 7 bases and J dropped 4 bases, with 11 bases sitting between them. CDR3: CASNSREYNEQFF. The CDR3 coding sequence is TGTGCCAGCAACAGCAGGGAATACAATGAGCAGTTCTTC.

This clonotype was seen ten or more times. The chain carries TRBV29-1 and TRBJ2-2; possibly TRBD2 for D (6 bases). The germline V gene has CDR1 SQVTM and CDR2 ANQGSEA. The CDR3 length is 16 residues. V was shortened by 3 bases and J by 1 base, with 15 bases between the two germline ends. CDR3 amino acids: CSVEAGRTLNTGELFF. CDR3 in DNA: TGCAGCGTTGAGGCGGGACGGACACTGAACACCGGGGAGCTGTTTTTT.

The chain recombines TRBV19 with TRBJ2-6; weak D call: TRBD2 (6 bases). This CDR3 region has 15 residues. Germline V gives CDR1 LNHDA, CDR2 SQIVND (reference sequence). Trimming removed 10 bases from V and 0 bases from J, with 13 bases in between. The CDR3 DNA reads as TGTGCCACCCACTGGCGGGGCTCTGGGGCCAACGTCCTGACTTTC. It codes for CATHWRGSGANVLTF.

This clonotype appeared many times. This chain links TRBV7-3 with TRBJ2-3, with 11 bases that match TRBD1. The CDR3 is 17 amino acids. Germline assignment: CDR1 SGHTA and CDR2 FQGTGA. V dropped 1 base and J dropped 4; count of bases not matched to a gene: 7. In DNA, the CDR3 is TGTGCCAGCAGCTTAAATAGTAGGGGACAGGGGGCAGATACGCAGTATTTT. Amino acids: CASSLNSRGQGADTQYF. Using reference TRBV7-3 and TRBJ2-3 for the parts outside the CDR3, the full variable domain is GAGVSQTPSNKVTEKGKYVELRCDPISGHTALYWYRQSLGQGPEFLIYFQGTGAADDSGLPNDRFFAVRPEGSVSTLKIQRTERGDSAVYLCASSLNSRGQGADTQYFGPGTRLTVL.

The table lists this clonotype with many counts. The chain is built from TRBV20-1 and TRBJ1-4; D unresolved. The length of the CDR3 is 17 residues. Trimming shortened V by 1 base and J by 6 bases, and 21 bases separated the two germline ends. Looked up from germline, CDR1 is DFQATT and CDR2 is SNEGSKA (reference sequence). The CDR3 coding sequence is TGCAGTGCTAGAGCTTCCCGGCCCGCCAACCTATATGAAAAACTGTTTTTT. Translated, it gives CSARASRPANLYEKLFF.

This clonotype was observed many times. The chain is built from TRBV15 and TRBJ2-7; D may be TRBD1 (6 bases). The CDR3 runs 15 residues. Germline V gives CDR1 LNHNV, CDR2 YYDKDF (reference sequence). V was shortened by 0 bases and J by 2 bases, with 11 bases between the two germline ends. In DNA, the CDR3 is TGTGCCACCAGCAGAGATTTAAAGGGGGCCTACGAGCAGTACTTC. This codes for CATSRDLKGAYEQYF.

This clonotype was picked up many times. The gene calls are TRBV5-1 and TRBJ2-1, with D possibly being TRBD1 (5 bases). The V and J ends lost 6 bases and 7 bases respectively, with 14 bases between them. Germline lookup yields CDR1 SGHRS and CDR2 YFSETQ. This CDR3 is built from 13 residues. This chain's CDR3 is CASNPTGVNEQFF. Written as DNA, the CDR3 is TGCGCCAGCAATCCAACAGGAGTAAATGAGCAGTTCTTC.

The table lists this clonotype with a few counts. A much more abundant neighbour one base away suggests this may be a read error. The chain joins TRBV19 to TRBJ2-1; TRBD2 matches at 10 bases. The CDR3 consists of 14 residues. J lost 0 bases, V lost 7 bases, and 0 bases had no gene match. CDR1 is LNHDA and CDR2 is SQIVND in the germline V gene (reference sequence). The CDR3 nucleotides are TGTGCCAGTACTAGCGGGAGCTCCTACAATGAGCAGTTCTTC. Translating gives CASTSGSSYNEQFF.

This clonotype was recorded many times. The chain carries TRBV10-1 and TRBJ2-7, with TRBD2 matching over 11 bases. Germline CDR1 is WNHNN and CDR2 is SYGVQD (reference sequence). J lost 4 bases, V lost 2 bases, and 4 bases had no gene match. CDR3 length: 15 amino acids. In DNA form, the CDR3 reads TGCGCCAGCAGTGAGGCACTAGCGGGAGTTTACGAGCAGTACTTC. It translates to CASSEALAGVYEQYF.

The chain recombines TRBV3-1 with TRBJ1-1; D is unclear. Trimming cost V 1 base and J 0 bases, with 6 bases left between them. Germline CDR1 and CDR2: LGHDT and YNNKEL (reference sequence). The CDR3 runs 14 residues. The CDR3 nucleotides read TGTGCCAGCAGCCAAGGAGATTTGAACACTGAAGCTTTCTTT. Protein: CASSQGDLNTEAFF.

This clonotype was seen at least ten times. The V gene is TRBV6-1, the J gene TRBJ1-1, with D hard to call. V gave up 5 bases and J gave up 10 bases, with 11 bases separating them. CDR3 length: 11 amino acids. Germline V gene lookup returns CDR1 MNHNS and CDR2 SASEGT. CDR3 region: CASSKQNRAFF. The DNA of the CDR3 is TGTGCCAGCAGTAAGCAAAATCGAGCTTTCTTT.

The table lists this clonotype with many counts. CDR3 loop: CASSESKRSRATQYF. CDR3 bases: TGCGCCAGCAGTGAGTCGAAGAGATCTCGAGCCACGCAGTATTTT. The V and J genes are TRBV10-1 and TRBJ2-3; D call uncertain. From germline, CDR1 is WNHNN and CDR2 SYGVQD (reference sequence). The V end lost 0 bases, the J end lost 9 bases, and 16 bases lay between the germline ends. CDR3 length equals 15 residues.

This clonotype was found many times. V gene TRBV20-1 combines with J gene TRBJ2-5; D gene uncertain. The germline gives CDR1 DFQATT, CDR2 SNEGSKA (reference sequence). CDR3 length equals 15 residues. Trimming shortened V by 1 base and J by 6 bases, and 18 bases separated the two germline ends. The CDR3: CSARVLTSLLQTQYF. Here the CDR3 DNA reads TGCAGTGCTAGAGTCCTCACCAGCTTACTCCAGACCCAGTACTTC.